Listed here are 8 T cell receptor beta chains from one sample, sequenced in a study of T-cell memory formation after mild COVID-19. TCRdb reprocessed the 5' RACE reads via MiXCR and lists one record per CDR3 protein. The sample consists of around 130,000 distinct CDR3 sequences, about 18% of them appearing once. Sequencing input: PBMCs or a T cell subset sorted from them (not recorded which). The receptors come from a man between 18 and 35 years old who had mild COVID-19 (a few samples of this study predate the infection). Cell type and time point are not known.

The chain carries TRBV7-2 and TRBJ2-5; unclear D gene. V lost 2 bases and J 4 bases, leaving 11 bases between the germline ends. This CDR3 has 14 amino acids. Germline V gene lookup returns CDR1 SGHTA and CDR2 FQGNSA. The CDR3 nucleotides are TGTGCCAGCAGCTTACAGAGTGGCCTAGAGACCCAGTACTTC. Residues: CASSLQSGLETQYF.

The table lists this clonotype with a few counts. V is TRBV4-1 and J is TRBJ2-3, with D perhaps assigned TRBD1 or TRBD2 (5 bases each). The CDR3 loop spans 14 amino acids. The V end lost 4 bases, the J end lost 4 bases, and 12 bases lay between the germline ends. The germline CDR1 and CDR2 sequences are MGHRA and YSYEKL. Written as DNA, the CDR3 is TGCGCCAGCAGCCTCCTGGGGACCGCAGATACGCAGTATTTT. It translates to CASSLLGTADTQYF.

This clonotype occurred a few times. The chain combines TRBV20-1 with TRBJ2-7, with 11 nucleotides matching TRBD2. The CDR3 covers 15 residues. Germline values: CDR1 DFQATT, CDR2 SNEGSKA (reference sequence). V shed 0 bases and J 4 bases; nucleotides not matched to a gene: 5. CDR3 DNA: TGCAGTGCTAGAGACCCTAGCGGGGGGTTTTACGAGCAGTACGTC. Translation gives CSARDPSGGFYEQYV.

This clonotype came up a few times. The chain links TRBV6-6 to TRBJ2-5; the D is unclear. The CDR3 totals 12 residues. V was cut by 2 bases and J by 4 bases, with 5 bases left in between. Per the germline V gene, CDR1 is MNHNY and CDR2 is SVGAGI (reference sequence). The CDR3 DNA reads as TGTGCCAGCAGTTACAGGGCAGAGACCCAGTACTTC. Amino acids: CASSYRAETQYF.

This clonotype turned up a few times. The gene calls are TRBV5-1 and TRBJ1-5; no reliable D call. Germline V gene data show CDR1 as SGHRS and CDR2 as YFSETQ. The V end lost 0 bases, the J end lost 5 bases, and 6 bases lay between the germline ends. This CDR3 has 13 residues. The CDR3 DNA is TGCGCCAGCAGCTTGGAAGGTCATCAGCCCCAGCATTTT. This sequence encodes CASSLEGHQPQHF. Variable domain in full (rest from reference TRBV5-1 and TRBJ1-5): KAGVTQTPRYLIKTRGQQVTLSCSPISGHRSVSWYQQTPGQGLQFLFEYFSETQRNKGNFPGRFSGRQFSNSRSEMNVSTLELGDSALYLCASSLEGHQPQHFGDGTRLSIL.

Only a few counts were recorded for this clonotype. This chain links TRBV20-1 with TRBJ2-3; 9 bases line up with TRBD2. Unmatched junction bases numbered 8, after V lost 2 bases and J lost 5 bases. The CDR3 extends over 15 amino acids. Germline V gene sequence: CDR1 DFQATT, CDR2 SNEGSKA (reference sequence). The CDR3 nucleotides read TGCAGTGCTAGACTAGCGGGGACATGGGAAGATACGCAGTATTTT. Amino acids: CSARLAGTWEDTQYF.

In its sample, this clonotype was seen a few times. This rearrangement joins TRBV4-2 to TRBJ2-2; D call uncertain. The CDR3 loop spans 14 amino acids. Germline V gives CDR1 LGHNA, CDR2 YNFKEQ. V was cut by 3 bases and J by 4 bases, with 9 bases left in between. Written as DNA, the CDR3 is TGTGCCAGCAGCCACGCACTTTCCACCGGGGAGCTGTTTTTT. It encodes CASSHALSTGELFF.

In its sample, this clonotype was seen a few times. This rearrangement joins TRBV5-1 to TRBJ2-3; 8 positions match TRBD2. Germline-derived CDR1 and CDR2 are SGHRS and YFSETQ. The CDR3 extends over 18 amino acids. With 0 bases clipped from V and 2 bases from J, the junction kept 11 bases outside the gene matches. The chain's CDR3 is CASSLAFSERGYTDTQYF. CDR3 sequence (DNA): TGCGCCAGCAGCTTGGCCTTCAGCGAGCGGGGGTACACAGATACGCAGTATTTT.